The 20 T cell receptor beta chains given below trace back to one sample, sequenced in a study of T cell responses to AZD1222 COVID-19 vaccine. The repertoire was sequenced with immunoSEQ multiplex PCR; TCRdb's copy has only in-frame clones and lacks some. The profile shows about 180,000 clones, 80% to 95% of them singletons. The source was peripheral blood, collected 28 days after the second AZD1222 dose. These receptors were obtained from an adult who received the AZD1222 COVID-19 vaccine.

The CDR3 loop is CASSEGVQGLEPQHF. The CDR3 region has the DNA TGTGCCAGCAGTGAAGGGGTACAGGGACTGGAGCCCCAGCATTTT. The J gene is TRBJ1-5, the V gene TRBV2, with D tentatively TRBD1 (6 bases). CDR1 SNHLY and CDR2 FYNNEI come from the germline V gene. This CDR3 has 15 amino acids. The V gene lost 1 base and the J gene lost 8 bases, with 15 bases spanning the gap.

The J gene is TRBJ1-2, the V gene TRBV19; D is perhaps TRBD1 (5 bases). The CDR3 has 15 residues. The V gene lost 6 bases and the J gene lost 4 bases, with 18 bases spanning the gap. The germline CDR1 and CDR2 sequences are LNHDA and SQIVND (reference sequence). CDR3 region: CASRGANWKGYGYTF. The CDR3 nucleotides read TGTGCCAGTAGAGGGGCGAACTGGAAGGGCTATGGCTACACCTTC.

This clone occurred once. The V and J genes are TRBV3-1 (or the pseudogene TRBV3-2) and TRBJ2-1; 7 nucleotides line up with TRBD2. Germline V CDR1 and CDR2: LGHDT, YNNKEL (reference sequence). V lost 4 bases to trimming and J lost 13 bases; unmatched junction nucleotides: 4. This CDR3 has 11 amino acids. The CDR3 DNA reads TGTGCCAGCAGCCCCGGGACTATACAGTTCTTC. It yields the protein CASSPGTIQFF.

The sample holds one count of this clone. CDR3 in DNA: TGTGCCAGCAGCCCTCTAGCGGGGGGGAACAATGAGCAGTTCTTC. It yields the protein CASSPLAGGNNEQFF. V gene TRBV11-3 combines with J gene TRBJ2-1, with 12 bases that match TRBD2. Germline V gene data show CDR1 as SGHNT and CDR2 as YENEEA. The trim removed 5 bases at V and 5 bases at J, leaving 4 bases unmatched. The CDR3 runs 15 residues.

The chain is built from TRBV12-5 and TRBJ1-6; 10 bases are a match to TRBD1. V was clipped by 11 bases and J by 10 bases; unmatched bases: 8. This CDR3 contains 13 residues. Germline V gene data show CDR1 as LGHNT and CDR2 as FRNRAP. The CDR3 DNA reads as TGTGCTTCTCGGCGGGACAGGGGATCACCCCTCCACTTT. This codes for CASRRDRGSPLHF.

The chain combines TRBV7-2 with TRBJ2-7; 12 bases map to TRBD2. Trimming cost V 5 bases and J 6 bases; bases outside gene matches: 8. The CDR3 is made up of 15 amino acids. Germline lookup yields CDR1 SGHTA and CDR2 FQGNSA. The CDR3 spells CASSPGLAGAGEQYF. The CDR3 region has the DNA TGTGCCAGCAGCCCGGGACTAGCGGGCGCTGGCGAGCAGTACTTC.

This chain joins TRBV5-1 and TRBJ2-3; D unclear. The CDR3 contains 15 residues. Trimming cost V 2 bases and J 3 bases, with 13 bases left between them. CDR1 SGHRS and CDR2 YFSETQ come from the germline V gene. The CDR3 loop is CASSFGVGRTDTQYF. As DNA, the CDR3 is TGCGCCAGCAGCTTTGGCGTAGGGCGAACAGATACGCAGTATTTT.

The chain carries TRBV4-1 and TRBJ2-7; 10 bases fit TRBD1. CDR3 length: 16 residues. Germline V gene lookup returns CDR1 MGHRA and CDR2 YSYEKL. After removal of 6 bases from V and 3 bases from J, the junction contained 11 bases not matched to a gene. The CDR3 region has the DNA TGCGCCAGCAGTCAACCCGGGACAGGGGCTTTCTACGAGCAGTACTTC. Translating it yields CASSQPGTGAFYEQYF.

This chain connects TRBV18 to TRBJ2-3, with 8 bases fitting TRBD1. Germline CDR1 KGHSH, CDR2 LQKENI. J was trimmed by 6 bases and V by 3 bases; bases with no gene match: 11. This CDR3 has 16 residues. CDR3 DNA: TGTGCCAGCTCACCGGGGACAGGTGGATCTCTCGATACGCAGTATTTT. Protein sequence: CASSPGTGGSLDTQYF.

The chain links TRBV5-1 to TRBJ2-5; 11 bases map to TRBD2. Losses at the gene ends were 0 bases for V and 3 bases for J; bases not matched to a gene: 4. CDR3 length equals 16 residues. Germline V gene sequence: CDR1 SGHRS, CDR2 YFSETQ. CDR3 loop: CASSLELAGGEETQYF. The CDR3 nucleotides are TGCGCCAGCAGCTTGGAGCTAGCGGGGGGAGAAGAGACCCAGTACTTC.

This chain joins TRBV7-9 and TRBJ2-1, with D maybe TRBD1 (6 bases). The CDR3 contains 12 residues. The V gene's germline CDR1 is SEHNR and CDR2 FQNEAQ (reference sequence). The V end lost 4 bases, the J end lost 5 bases, and 6 bases lay between the germline ends. CDR3 in amino acids: CASSWDNNEQFF. The CDR3, as DNA: TGTGCCAGCAGCTGGGACAACAATGAGCAGTTCTTC.

This rearrangement joins TRBV7-8 to TRBJ2-2; D is undetermined. Trimming removed 5 bases from V and 7 bases from J, with 11 bases in between. Germline V gene sequence: CDR1 SGHVS, CDR2 FQNEAQ. The CDR3 has 13 residues. The CDR3 protein is CASSPDSGGELFF. The CDR3 coding sequence is TGTGCCAGCAGCCCCGATTCGGGCGGGGAGCTGTTTTTT.

This chain uses TRBV7-3 with TRBJ2-1, with 12 bases matching TRBD1. V lost 6 bases and J lost 8; bases outside the gene matches: 8. Germline CDR1 and CDR2: SGHTA and FQGTGA. CDR3 length: 15 residues. The CDR3 reads CASSQVGQGADEQFF. The CDR3 DNA follows: TGTGCCAGCAGTCAAGTGGGACAGGGGGCCGATGAGCAGTTCTTC.

In its sample, this clone was seen a few times. The V gene is TRBV19, the J gene TRBJ2-2, with D uncertain. The CDR3 loop spans 13 amino acids. Germline values: CDR1 LNHDA, CDR2 SQIVND (reference sequence). Trimming removed 7 bases at V and 1 base at J, with 7 bases between. CDR3 sequence reads: CASKSGNTGELFF. CDR3 bases: TGTGCCAGTAAGTCAGGGAACACCGGGGAGCTGTTTTTT.

This chain connects TRBV5-5 to TRBJ2-7; 7 positions agree with TRBD1. The CDR3 is 15 amino acids. Germline V gene data show CDR1 as SGHKS and CDR2 as YYEKEE (reference sequence). Trimming took 2 bases from V and 0 from J; bases not matched to a gene: 5. In DNA, the CDR3 is TGTGCCAGCAGCTTCGGGTCAGGGGGCTCCTACGAGCAGTACTTC. Protein: CASSFGSGGSYEQYF.

CDR3 sequence: CASSLCEQYF. CDR3 DNA: TGTGCCAGCAGTTTATGCGAGCAGTACTTC. The J gene is TRBJ2-7, the V gene TRBV27; D not resolved. Trimming pared 1 base from V and 6 bases from J, leaving 1 base between. The V gene's germline CDR1 is MNHEY and CDR2 SMNVEV (reference sequence). The CDR3 totals 10 residues.

This chain connects TRBV6-2 or TRBV6-3 to TRBJ2-2; no firm D call. Germline CDR1 and CDR2: MNHEY and SVGEGT. The CDR3 is made up of 13 amino acids. V lost 0 bases and J 4 bases, leaving 3 bases between the germline ends. DNA for the CDR3: TGTGCCAGCAGTTACTCGCCCACCGGGGAGCTGTTTTTT. It codes for CASSYSPTGELFF.

This chain links TRBV9 with TRBJ2-3; 9 bases match TRBD2. This CDR3 region has 15 residues. V shed 2 bases, J shed 6 bases, and the junction held 7 bases outside the gene matches. Germline loops: CDR1 SGDLS, CDR2 YYNGEE. The CDR3 DNA reads as TGTGCCAGCAGCGTGGGCGGGGGGGCAGCGGATACGCAGTATTTT. Its translation is CASSVGGGAADTQYF. Full variable domain (missing parts from reference TRBV9 and TRBJ2-3): DSGVTQTPKHLITATGQRVTLRCSPRSGDLSVYWYQQSLDQGLQFLIQYYNGEERAKGNILERFSAQQFPDLHSELNLSSLELGDSALYFCASSVGGGAADTQYFGPGTRLTVL.

The V call is TRBV5-4, the J call TRBJ2-1; 10 nucleotides match TRBD2. The V and J ends lost 0 bases and 7 bases, in that order; junction bases with no gene match: 7. The CDR3 loop spans 16 amino acids. Germline-derived CDR1 and CDR2 are SGHNT and YYREEE (reference sequence). CDR3 in DNA: TGTGCCAGCAGCTTGGGCCTAGCGGGAGCACGGAATGAGCAGTTCTTC. The encoded protein is CASSLGLAGARNEQFF.

This chain links TRBV18 with TRBJ1-6; D is unclear. CDR3 length: 15 residues. V lost 1 base and J 8 bases, leaving 12 bases between the germline ends. Germline CDR1 and CDR2: KGHSH and LQKENI. The CDR3 nucleotides are TGTGCCAGCTCACCACGGACTCGGGGAGATTCACCCCTCCACTTT. This translates into CASSPRTRGDSPLHF.